This passage covers 18 T cell receptor beta chains from one sample sequenced in a study of T-cell memory formation after mild COVID-19. Using its own MiXCR run on the 5' RACE reads, TCRdb lists one record per CDR3 protein. This sample has approximately 300,000 distinct CDR3 sequences, with roughly 15% found just once. The sample consisted of PBMCs or a T cell subset sorted from them (not recorded which). These receptors were collected from a man aged 18 to 30 who had mild COVID-19 (a few samples of this study predate the infection). Cell type and time point are not known.

This clonotype showed up just a few times. V and J are TRBV7-2 and TRBJ2-3; 10 bases align to TRBD2. The CDR3 extends over 18 amino acids. V shed 4 bases, J shed 2 bases, and the junction held 12 bases outside the gene matches. Germline CDR1 is SGHTA and CDR2 is FQGNSA. The CDR3 is CASSSRASGGRLTDTQYF. CDR3 DNA: TGTGCCAGCAGCTCTCGGGCTAGCGGGGGCCGCCTCACAGATACGCAGTATTTT.

This clonotype has just a few counts. The chain employs TRBV4-1 and TRBJ1-4; tentatively, D is TRBD1 (5 bases). The V and J ends lost 3 bases and 7 bases respectively, with 9 bases between them. In germline, CDR1 is MGHRA, CDR2 YSYEKL. The CDR3 contains 13 residues. The CDR3 loop reads CASSHQGREKLFF. The CDR3 nucleotides read TGCGCCAGCAGCCATCAGGGTCGTGAAAAACTGTTTTTT.

This clonotype occurred a few times. V usage is TRBV6-2 or TRBV6-3 and J usage is TRBJ2-1; tentative D call: TRBD2 (6 bases). The germline V gene encodes CDR1 MNHEY and CDR2 SVGEGT. The length of the CDR3 is 15 residues. Trimming cost V 2 bases and J 3 bases, with 11 bases left between them. CDR3 loop: CASSYGTPLYNEQFF. The CDR3 DNA reads TGTGCCAGCAGTTACGGGACTCCCCTCTACAATGAGCAGTTCTTC.

This clonotype showed up just a few times. The chain employs TRBV4-1 and TRBJ1-2; tentative D call: TRBD1 (5 bases). V lost 0 bases, J lost 4 bases, and 12 bases lay in between. Germline CDR1 reads MGHRA; CDR2 reads YSYEKL. This CDR3 has 15 residues. DNA for the CDR3: TGCGCCAGCAGCCAAGATCCCCATGGGACCTATGGCTACACCTTC. This sequence encodes CASSQDPHGTYGYTF.

Many counts were recorded for this clonotype. V gene TRBV5-1 combines with J gene TRBJ2-2, with D perhaps given as TRBD1 or TRBD2 (5 bases each). V lost 6 bases, J lost 3 bases, and 12 bases lay in between. CDR3 length: 14 amino acids. CDR1 is SGHRS, CDR2 YFSETQ, per germline. The CDR3 region is CASTGTAYTGELFF. Here the CDR3 DNA reads TGCGCCAGCACCGGGACCGCCTACACCGGGGAGCTGTTTTTT.

The chain uses TRBV19 and TRBJ1-4; no clear D gene. The CDR3 extends over 14 amino acids. Trimming removed 3 bases from V and 5 bases from J, with 10 bases in between. Germline-derived CDR1 and CDR2 are LNHDA and SQIVND (reference sequence). The CDR3 bases are TGTGCCAGTAGTATGGTCGGCCTCAATGAAAAACTGTTTTTT. Protein: CASSMVGLNEKLFF.

The genes are TRBV5-1 and TRBJ2-3, with 10 nucleotides matching TRBD2. The CDR3 sequence is 15 residues long. V lost 7 bases to trimming and J lost 0 bases; unmatched junction nucleotides: 5. Germline V gene sequence: CDR1 SGHRS, CDR2 YFSETQ. CDR3 DNA sequence: TGCGCCAGCGTCCCTAGCGGGGGTAGCACAGATACGCAGTATTTT. This gives the protein CASVPSGGSTDTQYF.

Concerning this clonotype itself: Its ends do not fully match the called genes, so a read error is possible. This chain links TRBV4-2 with TRBJ2-3, with D possibly being TRBD2 (5 bases). CDR3 length: 16 amino acids. From germline, CDR1 is LGHNA and CDR2 YNFKEQ. The DNA of the CDR3 is TGCGCCAGCAGCCAGGATTTAGCGCATGGCACAGATACGCAGTATTTT. Translation: CASSQDLAHGTDTQYF.

A few counts support this clonotype. V and J are TRBV6-5 and TRBJ1-4, with D perhaps matching TRBD1 (5 bases). Trimming left V 0 bases short and J 8 bases short, with 16 bases between. The CDR3 is 16 amino acids. The germline V gene encodes CDR1 MNHEY and CDR2 SVGAGI. CDR3 nucleotide sequence: TGTGCCAGCAGTTACTCCGGGGGGGAGTTTGTAGAAAAACTGTTTTTT. Encoded protein: CASSYSGGEFVEKLFF.

The gene calls are TRBV7-7 and TRBJ2-3; no firm D call. V shed 2 bases and J shed 2 bases, with 5 bases lying between them. Germline assignment: CDR1 SSHAT and CDR2 FNYEAQ (reference sequence). The CDR3 covers 13 residues. The CDR3 nucleotides read TGTGCCAGCAGCTTATACGACACAGATACGCAGTATTTT. Protein sequence: CASSLYDTDTQYF.

The chain links TRBV6-6 to TRBJ1-5; D remains unclear. The CDR3 consists of 13 residues. The germline gives CDR1 MNHNY, CDR2 SVGAGI (reference sequence). V was pared by 5 bases and J by 3 bases, with 8 bases between. The CDR3 coding sequence is TGTGCCAGCAGTCTTTACGCCAATCAGCCCCAGCATTTT. Protein sequence: CASSLYANQPQHF.

This clonotype was seen many times. This chain joins TRBV29-1 and TRBJ2-7; D may be TRBD1 (6 bases). The CDR3 has 12 residues. CDR1 is SQVTM and CDR2 is ANQGSEA in the germline V gene. Trimming pared 6 bases from V and 1 base from J, leaving 10 bases between. The CDR3 sequence is CSVRTASYEQYF. In nucleotides, the CDR3 is TGCAGCGTCCGGACAGCTTCCTACGAGCAGTACTTC.

The chain employs TRBV5-4 and TRBJ2-3, with a possible D match to TRBD2 (7 bases). With 2 bases removed from V and 1 base from J, the gap between germline ends came to 14 bases. Germline CDR1 and CDR2: SGHNT and YYREEE (reference sequence). This CDR3 region has 16 residues. CDR3 region: CASSLPHGGRTDTQYF. The CDR3 DNA reads as TGTGCCAGCAGCTTACCTCACGGGGGGCGCACAGATACGCAGTATTTT.

The chain carries TRBV7-2 and TRBJ2-5, with 8 bases lining up with TRBD1. CDR1 SGHTA and CDR2 FQGNSA come from the germline V gene. CDR3 length: 14 residues. V was pared by 6 bases and J by 2 bases, with 5 bases of the junction left unmatched. Here the CDR3 reads CASRGQEFQETQYF. CDR3 sequence (DNA): TGTGCCAGCAGGGGACAGGAATTTCAAGAGACCCAGTACTTC.

Many counts were recorded for this clonotype. The chain joins TRBV24-1 to TRBJ1-2, with 11 bases aligning to TRBD1. The germline V gene has CDR1 KGHDR and CDR2 SFDVKD. CDR3 size: 17 residues. V lost 3 bases to trimming and J lost 0 bases; unmatched junction nucleotides: 5. The CDR3 is CATSDGGTGGTNYGYTF. CDR3 sequence (DNA): TGTGCCACCAGTGATGGCGGGACAGGGGGTACTAACTATGGCTACACCTTC.

The rearrangement uses TRBV5-1 and TRBJ2-4; the D call may be TRBD1 or TRBD2 (5 bases each). This CDR3 spans 17 amino acids. The V gene lost 3 bases and the J gene lost 6 bases, with 22 bases spanning the gap. The germline V gene encodes CDR1 SGHRS and CDR2 YFSETQ. The CDR3 region is CASSWDPMRVMGNIQYF. The DNA for the CDR3 is TGCGCCAGCAGCTGGGACCCTATGAGAGTAATGGGAAACATTCAGTACTTC.

This clonotype was picked up a small number of times. The chain joins TRBV12-3 or TRBV12-4 to TRBJ1-2; possibly TRBD1 for D (5 bases). The CDR3 has 13 amino acids. The ends were cut back, 7 bases at V and 6 bases at J, with 15 bases in the middle. The CDR3 protein is CASTLGPWDGYTF. For the CDR3, the DNA is TGTGCCAGCACCCTGGGGCCTTGGGATGGCTACACCTTC.

In this sample, this clonotype turned up a few times. V usage is TRBV7-2 and J usage is TRBJ1-2; D remains unclear. V shed 4 bases and J shed 0 bases, with 9 bases lying between them. Per germline, CDR1 SGHTA and CDR2 FQGNSA. The CDR3 is 14 amino acids. CDR3 sequence reads: CASSSFIANYGYTF. The DNA for the CDR3 is TGTGCCAGCAGCTCCTTTATTGCTAACTATGGCTACACCTTC.